One T cell receptor (beta chain) is described in this entry. What it binds is not known. This CDR3 spans 14 amino acids. From germline, CDR1 is LNHDA and CDR2 SQIVND (reference sequence). The data belong to a study of identical twins. TCRdb independently ran MiXCR on the 5' RACE reads; one entry per CDR3 protein. The profile shows some 1,600,000 distinct CDR3 sequences, less than 40% of them singletons. Study observations and caveats: Zero-insertion analyses might be partly confounded by invariant T cells like MAIT and iNKT. Among beta out-of-frame sequences, excess sharing between twins appeared weaker. Memory repertoires showed no such pattern, whereas abundant cord blood beta clonotypes carried fewer insertions.

The chain is built from TRBV19 and TRBJ1-1; 7 bases line up with TRBD1. Source material: cord blood. The receptor's source is a newborn girl in good health. The CDR3 bases are TGTGCTAGCAGCATCCGACAGGGAAACACTGAAGCTTTCTTT. Translated: CASSIRQGNTEAFF.